Here is one T cell receptor (beta chain) with its context. Antigen specificity is unknown. The germline CDR1 and CDR2 sequences are SGHDT and YYEEEE. This CDR3 is 18 amino acids long. The junction had 10 bases not matched to a gene; V was cut back by 0 bases and J by 4 bases. Generated by immunoSEQ multiplex PCR, the TCRdb table keeps only in-frame clones and is missing some. The sample has 90,000 to 130,000 clones, approximately 90% seen once. The source of the sample is a study of OX40 agonist ivuxolimab in advanced cancers. Across the study: Three patients showed partial responses: one hepatocellular carcinoma and two cutaneous melanoma cases. Whole-study findings and limits: Expanded clones belonging to CD8+ T cells outnumbered, on average, those of CD4+.

The sequence was obtained from an adult with an advanced solid tumor such as melanoma, head and neck, liver or kidney cancer. The sample consisted of CD4+ or CD8+ T cells sorted from blood, taken in a trial of the OX40 agonist ivuxolimab. V usage is TRBV5-6 and J usage is TRBJ2-5, with TRBD2 matching over 12 bases. CDR3 nucleotides: TGTGCCAGCAGCTTGGCGCTACTAGCGGGAGGCCATGGAGAGACCCAGTACTTC. It translates to CASSLALLAGGHGETQYF.